A selection of T cell receptor beta chains follows, all from one sample in a study of blood T cell repertoires in COVID-19. TCRdb's table, derived via immunoSEQ multiplex PCR, lists solely in-frame clones and lacks some. The data show some 110,000 clones, 71% seen once. The specimen sequenced was peripheral blood. These receptors came from a human donor with acute or convalescent COVID-19. The donor label of this sample is uncertain. Each CDR3 is given with its conserved first and last residue. The order of the fields is V gene, J gene, D gene, CDR3 protein. The D gene is left open where the match is weak.

TRBV6-5	TRBJ1-1	TRBD1	CASSFRGPRGTEAFF
TRBV21-1	TRBJ1-2	.	CASSKVANRGRDGYTF
TRBV12-5	TRBJ1-5	TRBD1	CASGLGTGVNQPQHF
TRBV5-5	TRBJ2-1	.	CASSRGFFGSYNEQFF
TRBV5-1	TRBJ2-2	.	CASSLHGDRVRGELFF
TRBV27	TRBJ1-1	.	CASAPLRPGGTEAFF
TRBV6-4	TRBJ2-3	.	CASSPAATDTQYF
TRBV5-5	TRBJ1-5	.	CASSLAGHYQPQHF
TRBV2	TRBJ2-3	.	CASSERRGLDTQYF
TRBV12-3/TRBV12-4	TRBJ2-4	.	CASSLGSGNIQYF
TRBV5-1	TRBJ1-1	.	CASSLAGGSEAFF
TRBV13	TRBJ2-6	TRBD1	CASSSTGRQGFSGANVLTF
TRBV24-1	TRBJ1-5	.	CATSDSFQGSSSNQPQHF
TRBV2	TRBJ1-4	TRBD1	CASIDRDRLSTNEKLFF
TRBV18	TRBJ1-1	.	CASSRRVMGDTEAFF
TRBV11-1	TRBJ1-2	.	CASSPRTASPYGYTF
TRBV7-6	TRBJ2-1	TRBD2	CASSLAWTSGNEQFF
TRBV19	TRBJ2-1	TRBD1	CASSVPAGDRNYNEQFF
TRBV6-6	TRBJ1-5	.	CASSPDRKLYSNQPQHF
TRBV5-5	TRBJ2-3	.	CASSPGTGTDTQYF
TRBV3-1/TRBV3-2	TRBJ1-2	TRBD1	CASSQDGTAFYGYTF
TRBV5-4	TRBJ1-6	TRBD1	CASSLAGQGGSPLHF
TRBV11-2	TRBJ2-7	TRBD1	CASSFDRVAGEQYF
TRBV24-1	TRBJ1-2	.	CATSDRPAGGYTF
TRBV6-5	TRBJ2-1	TRBD2	CASRVGRGDRNEQFF
TRBV5-1	TRBJ2-2	TRBD1	CASSYDRGLGELFF
TRBV2	TRBJ1-5	.	CASSVQQGPQPQHF